The 14 T cell receptor beta chains below all came from one sample that was sequenced in a study of early T cells in non-severe SARS-CoV-2 infection. TCRdb redid the calling of the 5' RACE reads with MiXCR, one entry per CDR3 protein. The sample includes about 69,000 distinct CDR3 sequences, about 9% seen only once; the top ten take about 6%. The sequencing input was whole blood. The receptors stem from an adult who was a healthcare worker with PCR-confirmed SARS-CoV-2 infection or an uninfected control (not recorded which).

This clonotype appeared a few times. The chain has TRBV5-1 and TRBJ2-7; no clear D gene. Germline V gene sequence: CDR1 SGHRS, CDR2 YFSETQ. The CDR3 has 13 residues. Trimming took off 3 bases at V and 3 bases at J, with 10 bases between the two ends. In DNA, the CDR3 is TGCGCCAGCAGCTCAGGCTTTGGCTACGAGCAGTACTTC. Protein product: CASSSGFGYEQYF.

The V call is TRBV5-1, the J call TRBJ2-5; no clear D gene. The CDR3 is made up of 14 amino acids. Germline CDR1 reads SGHRS; CDR2 reads YFSETQ. Trimming left V 4 bases short and J 1 base short, with 11 bases between. The CDR3 coding sequence is TGCGCCAGCAGCCTTAACAGACCCCAAGAGACCCAGTACTTC. This translates into CASSLNRPQETQYF.

The chain joins TRBV11-2 to TRBJ1-1; no reliable D call. CDR3 length: 13 residues. V lost 0 bases and J lost 5, with 7 bases in between. The germline CDR1 and CDR2 sequences are SGHAT and FQNNGV. CDR3 bases: TGTGCCAGCAGCTTAGATCGGTTAACTGAAGCTTTCTTT. It codes for CASSLDRLTEAFF.

This rearrangement joins TRBV18 to TRBJ2-1; TRBD2 agrees at 9 bases. The CDR3 spans 17 residues. Germline CDR1 reads KGHSH; CDR2 reads LQKENI. V gave up 4 bases and J gave up 3 bases; unmatched junction bases: 10. The CDR3 DNA sequence: TGTGCCAGCTCACGTCAGCCCGCTAGCGGGAACTACAATGAGCAGTTCTTC. Its protein is CASSRQPASGNYNEQFF.

This clonotype is a singleton in its sample. The chain recombines TRBV13 with TRBJ2-1; 13 nucleotides match TRBD2. Germline lookup yields CDR1 PRHDT and CDR2 FYEKMQ (reference sequence). The CDR3 length is 17 residues. With 0 bases clipped from V and 6 bases from J, the junction kept 5 bases outside the gene matches. The CDR3 loop is CASSLGPGLAGRNEQFF. DNA of the CDR3: TGTGCCAGCAGCTTAGGCCCGGGACTAGCGGGACGCAATGAGCAGTTCTTC.

This clonotype appeared many times. V and J are TRBV5-5 and TRBJ2-4; D might be TRBD1 (5 bases). Germline V gene data show CDR1 as SGHKS and CDR2 as YYEKEE (reference sequence). V was trimmed by 2 bases and J by 6 bases, leaving 15 bases between them. This CDR3 region has 15 residues. CDR3 coding DNA: TGTGCCAGCAGCTTTGGTAGCTCTGGGGCAAACATTCAGTACTTC. The encoded protein is CASSFGSSGANIQYF.

This clonotype was seen more than once but under ten times. The rearrangement uses TRBV7-8 and TRBJ1-1; D is unresolved. This CDR3 spans 14 amino acids. Germline CDR1 is SGHVS and CDR2 is FQNEAQ. Between the trimmed V and J ends, which lost 5 bases and 6 bases, there was a span of 16 bases. In DNA, the CDR3 is TGTGCCAGCAGCCACGCAGCCGTGGGCGCTGAAGCTTTCTTT. The encoded protein is CASSHAAVGAEAFF.

In its sample, this clonotype was seen many times. The rearrangement uses TRBV7-9 and TRBJ1-3, with TRBD1 identical over 7 bases. This CDR3 spans 16 amino acids. The germline V gene has CDR1 SEHNR and CDR2 FQNEAQ (reference sequence). Trimming cost V 6 bases and J 2 bases; bases outside gene matches: 10. DNA for the CDR3: TGTGCCAGCAGGCCAACCGGAGGGGGCCCTGGAAACACCATATATTTT. It codes for CASRPTGGGPGNTIYF.

V and J are TRBV7-2 and TRBJ2-5; D is unresolved. Germline V lookup: CDR1 SGHTA, CDR2 FQGNSA. The V gene lost 1 base and the J gene lost 2 bases, with 8 bases spanning the gap. This CDR3 has 14 amino acids. CDR3 region: CASSLGRLQETQYF. The CDR3 DNA sequence: TGTGCCAGCAGCTTAGGTAGACTTCAAGAGACCCAGTACTTC.

This clonotype was seen at least ten times. The chain uses TRBV4-2 and TRBJ2-1, with D tentatively TRBD2 (5 bases). The CDR3 spans 14 residues. Germline loops: CDR1 LGHNA, CDR2 YNFKEQ. The V and J ends lost 6 bases and 7 bases respectively, with 16 bases between them. The CDR3 reads CASRPSVTGNEQFF. CDR3 bases: TGTGCCAGCAGGCCTTCAGTCACGGGGAATGAGCAGTTCTTC.

The chain combines TRBV20-1 with TRBJ2-1; D remains unclear. The CDR3 extends over 8 amino acids. V was shortened by 6 bases and J by 6 bases, with 0 bases between the two germline ends. The germline V gene encodes CDR1 DFQATT and CDR2 SNEGSKA (reference sequence). This CDR3 is CSANEQFF. The CDR3 DNA reads TGCAGTGCCAATGAGCAGTTCTTC.

The J gene is TRBJ1-6, the V gene TRBV7-9, with a weak D call TRBD1 (5 bases). Germline V gene lookup returns CDR1 SEHNR and CDR2 FQNEAQ (reference sequence). The length of the CDR3 is 14 residues. V was trimmed by 6 bases and J by 10 bases, leaving 16 bases between them. This chain's CDR3 is CASRAPRAESPLHF. The CDR3 region has the DNA TGTGCCAGCAGAGCCCCCAGGGCGGAGTCACCCCTCCACTTT.

This clonotype appeared many times. This chain links TRBV18 with TRBJ2-5; D remains unclear. V lost 3 bases to trimming and J lost 5 bases, with 13 bases between them. This CDR3 has 14 amino acids. Germline V gives CDR1 KGHSH, CDR2 LQKENI. DNA for the CDR3: TGTGCCAGCTCACCTCCGAGTGCTTGGGAGACCCAGTACTTC. Translated, it gives CASSPPSAWETQYF.

The chain has TRBV7-2 and TRBJ2-6; 7 positions match TRBD1. CDR1 and CDR2 from the germline V gene are SGHTA and FQGNSA. The CDR3 sequence is 15 residues long. J was trimmed by 1 base and V by 5 bases; bases with no gene match: 2. The chain's CDR3 is CASSPGGSGANVLTF. The CDR3 DNA reads TGTGCCAGCAGCCCAGGGGGATCTGGGGCCAACGTCCTGACTTTC.